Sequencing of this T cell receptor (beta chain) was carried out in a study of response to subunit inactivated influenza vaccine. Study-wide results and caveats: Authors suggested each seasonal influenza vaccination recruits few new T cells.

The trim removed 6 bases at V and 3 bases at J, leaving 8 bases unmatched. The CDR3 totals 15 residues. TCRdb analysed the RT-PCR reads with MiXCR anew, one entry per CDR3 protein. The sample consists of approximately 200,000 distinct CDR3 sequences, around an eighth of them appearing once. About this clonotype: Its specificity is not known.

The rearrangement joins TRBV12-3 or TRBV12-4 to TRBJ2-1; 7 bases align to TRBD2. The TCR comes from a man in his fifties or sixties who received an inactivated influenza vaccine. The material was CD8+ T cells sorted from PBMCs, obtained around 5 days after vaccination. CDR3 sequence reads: CASSASGRDYNEQFF. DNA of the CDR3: TGTGCCAGCAGCGCTAGCGGAAGAGACTACAATGAGCAGTTCTTC.